This T cell receptor beta chain was profiled in a study of blood T cells in healthy people across ages. With a J-beta primer mix and a sample-barcoded 5' primer, a second PCR ran about 7 to 12 cycles. TCRdb re-called the 5' RACE reads with MiXCR, one entry per CDR3 protein. The table has around 1,100,000 distinct CDR3 sequences, roughly two fifths seen once. Per sample, a minimum of 6 million PBMCs were isolated. The germline V gene has CDR1 MNHEY and CDR2 SVGAGI. V was cut by 7 bases and J by 7 bases, with 14 bases left in between. The CDR3 runs to 13 residues. The chain has TRBV6-5 and TRBJ2-1; TRBD1 is a possible D gene (5 bases). Sample: blood. The clonotype was recovered from a man between 18 and 29 years old in good health. The CDR3 here is CASTHGANNEQFF. Written as DNA, the CDR3 is TGTGCCAGCACCCATGGGGCCAATAATGAGCAGTTCTTC.